These 16 T cell receptor beta chains came from one sample sequenced in a study of blood T cells in healthy people across ages. With a J-beta primer mix and a sample-barcoded 5' primer, a second PCR ran about 7 to 12 cycles. One entry per CDR3 protein, called by TCRdb with MiXCR from the 5' RACE reads. The sample has about 670,000 distinct CDR3 sequences, around 52% seen once. Sequences were obtained from blood. These receptors all come from a woman over 75 in good health.

This clonotype was detected many times. This chain joins TRBV20-1 and TRBJ1-2, with 10 positions matching TRBD1. Germline-derived CDR1 and CDR2 are DFQATT and SNEGSKA (reference sequence). This CDR3 comprises 15 residues. The V and J ends lost 6 bases and 8 bases, in that order; junction bases with no gene match: 15. CDR3 loop: CSAKEGQGSVKGYTF. DNA for the CDR3: TGCAGTGCAAAGGAGGGACAGGGGAGCGTCAAGGGCTACACCTTC.

Remarks on this clonotype: Just one base apart from a much larger clone, this may be a read error. This rearrangement joins TRBV9 to TRBJ2-1, with no clear D. There are 14 residues in the CDR3. Germline assignment: CDR1 SGDLS and CDR2 YYNGEE. CDR3: CAGSVQYSYNEQFF. In DNA, the CDR3 is TGTGCCGGCAGCGTCCAGTACTCCTACAATGAGCAGTTCTTC. Full variable domain (missing parts from reference TRBV9 and TRBJ2-1): DSGVTQTPKHLITATGQRVTLRCSPRSGDLSVYWYQQSLDQGLQFLIQYYNGEERAKGNILERFSAQQFPDLHSELNLSSLELGDSALYFCAGSVQYSYNEQFFGPGTRLTVL.

The genes are TRBV10-3 and TRBJ2-1; D gene ambiguous. Germline V gene lookup returns CDR1 ENHRY and CDR2 SYGVKD. Between the trimmed V and J ends, which lost 10 bases and 5 bases, there was a span of 6 bases. CDR3 length equals 10 residues. CDR3 DNA sequence: TGTGCCACCCCCAACAATGAGCAGTTCTTC. Amino acids: CATPNNEQFF.

V gene TRBV29-1 combines with J gene TRBJ2-1; D may correspond to TRBD1 or TRBD2 (5 bases each). Germline V lookup: CDR1 SQVTM, CDR2 ANQGSEA. Trimming cost V 5 bases and J 0 bases, with 17 bases left between them. The length of the CDR3 is 16 residues. The CDR3 DNA sequence: TGCAGCGTTTGCCCGAGGGACCCGAGCTCCTACAATGAGCAGTTCTTC. It encodes CSVCPRDPSSYNEQFF.

This clonotype was seen only a few times. This rearrangement joins TRBV20-1 to TRBJ2-2; D possibly corresponds to TRBD1 (6 bases). Germline V gives CDR1 DFQATT, CDR2 SNEGSKA (reference sequence). The CDR3 has 14 residues. V shed 6 bases and J shed 5 bases, with 16 bases lying between them. In DNA form, the CDR3 reads TGCAGTGCCCCGGGACAAACTCTTACCGGGGAGCTGTTTTTT. Its protein product is CSAPGQTLTGELFF.

The sample holds a few counts of this clonotype. The V call is TRBV3-1, the J call TRBJ1-2, with TRBD1 as a possible D gene (6 bases). Trimming left V 0 bases short and J 8 bases short, with 16 bases between. Germline values: CDR1 LGHDT, CDR2 YNNKEL (reference sequence). The CDR3 has 15 amino acids. CDR3 nucleotide sequence: TGTGCCAGCAGCCAAGAAGGAGTCAGGGGATTCGGCTACACCTTC. Protein: CASSQEGVRGFGYTF.

The chain recombines TRBV13 with TRBJ1-2, with D maybe TRBD1 (5 bases). Deletions cut 5 bases from V and 5 bases from J, with 15 bases between. The germline CDR1 and CDR2 sequences are PRHDT and FYEKMQ (reference sequence). This CDR3 is 14 amino acids long. Written as DNA, the CDR3 is TGTGCCAGCAGCCCGCCAGGGTTGGGGTATGGCTACACCTTC. It encodes CASSPPGLGYGYTF.

V gene TRBV18 combines with J gene TRBJ1-5, with D perhaps TRBD1 (6 bases). The CDR3 consists of 13 residues. V was shortened by 3 bases and J by 7 bases, with 10 bases between the two germline ends. Germline assignment: CDR1 KGHSH and CDR2 LQKENI. The CDR3 loop reads CASSPGGPQPQHF. The CDR3 DNA reads TGTGCCAGCTCACCGGGGGGCCCGCAGCCCCAGCATTTT.

The chain joins TRBV4-2 to TRBJ1-2; D is ambiguous. Germline CDR1 is LGHNA and CDR2 is YNFKEQ. V lost 1 base and J 7 bases, leaving 7 bases between the germline ends. This CDR3 spans 12 amino acids. CDR3 residues: CASSQGTGGYTF. Here the CDR3 DNA reads TGTGCCAGCAGCCAAGGGACTGGTGGCTACACCTTC.

This clonotype occurred many times. The chain has TRBV5-1 and TRBJ2-5; 7 bases map to TRBD1. Unmatched junction bases numbered 14, after V lost 4 bases and J lost 5 bases. The CDR3 extends over 16 amino acids. Germline-derived CDR1 and CDR2 are SGHRS and YFSETQ. The CDR3 spells CASSLPPRTGAETQYF. The DNA for the CDR3 is TGCGCCAGCAGCCTACCTCCGAGAACAGGGGCGGAGACCCAGTACTTC.

The chain recombines TRBV7-2 with TRBJ2-1; D may be TRBD1 (6 bases). Germline assignment: CDR1 SGHTA and CDR2 FQGNSA. The ends were cut back, 5 bases at V and 1 base at J, with 15 bases in the middle. The CDR3 has 16 residues. The CDR3 sequence: CASSTYPRGSYNEQFF. CDR3 sequence (DNA): TGTGCCAGCAGCACCTACCCCAGGGGATCCTACAATGAGCAGTTCTTC.

This clonotype was detected only a few times. The rearrangement uses TRBV20-1 and TRBJ1-2; D call uncertain. Germline-derived CDR1 and CDR2 are DFQATT and SNEGSKA (reference sequence). V was shortened by 4 bases and J by 7 bases, with 10 bases between the two germline ends. This CDR3 is 11 amino acids long. The CDR3 reads CSATHVSGYTF. The CDR3 DNA is TGCAGTGCTACACATGTCAGTGGCTACACCTTC.

As regards this clonotype: A read error may be the cause here, since a much bigger clone is one base away. V and J are TRBV5-1 and TRBJ2-3; 11 bases are shared with TRBD1. The V gene end was trimmed by 4 bases and the J gene end by 5 bases; junction bases not matched to a gene: 9. The CDR3 has 16 residues. Germline CDR1 and CDR2: SGHRS and YFSETQ. CDR3 region: CASSRTRTGGIDTQYF. CDR3 DNA: TGCGCCAGCAGCCGAACCCGGACAGGGGGCATAGATACGCAGTATTTT. Together with reference TRBV5-1 and TRBJ2-3, the CDR3 gives the full variable domain: KAGVTQTPRYLIKTRGQQVTLSCSPISGHRSVSWYQQTPGQGLQFLFEYFSETQRNKGNFPGRFSGRQFSNSRSEMNVSTLELGDSALYLCASSRTRTGGIDTQYFGPGTRLTVL.

This clonotype appeared a single time. One junction end disagrees with the germline gene, perhaps due to a read error. The chain has TRBV2 and TRBJ1-2; D not certain. The germline gives CDR1 SNHLY, CDR2 FYNNEI. The CDR3 is 12 amino acids. For the CDR3, the DNA is TGTGCCAGCAGCGAAGCCACCTATGGCTACACCTTC. The encoded protein is CASSEATYGYTF.

This clonotype came up many times. This chain uses TRBV7-3 with TRBJ2-1; D perhaps matches TRBD2 (6 bases). CDR1 and CDR2 from the germline V gene are SGHTA and FQGTGA. CDR3 length equals 17 residues. Trimming stripped 2 bases from V and 6 bases from J, with 20 bases between. CDR3 coding DNA: TGTGCCAGCAGCTTAGTACCCGGGACTTCTAAGATCAATGAGCAGTTCTTC. Protein: CASSLVPGTSKINEQFF.

In regard to this clonotype: The germline gene is not matched at one end of the junction; a read error may be the cause. This chain uses TRBV12-3 or TRBV12-4 with TRBJ2-3; TRBD2 might be the D (6 bases). There are 15 residues in the CDR3. Here the CDR3 DNA reads TGTGCCAGCAGCCCCACTAGCCGGAGAACAGATGCGCAGTATTTT. Its translation is CASSPTSRRTDAQYF.